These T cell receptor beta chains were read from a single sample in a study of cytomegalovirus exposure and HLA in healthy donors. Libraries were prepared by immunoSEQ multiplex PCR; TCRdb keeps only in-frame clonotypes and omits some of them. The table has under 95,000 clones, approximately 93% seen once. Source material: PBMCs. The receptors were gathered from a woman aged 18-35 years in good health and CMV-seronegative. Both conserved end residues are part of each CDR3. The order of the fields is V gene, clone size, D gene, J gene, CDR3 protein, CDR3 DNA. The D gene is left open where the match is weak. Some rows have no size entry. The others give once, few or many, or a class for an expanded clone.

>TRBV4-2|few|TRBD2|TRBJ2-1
CASSQSSGGDYNEQFF
TGTGCCAGCAGCCAGTCTAGCGGGGGGGACTACAATGAGCAGTTCTTC
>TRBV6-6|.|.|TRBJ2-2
CASSTGLGELFF
TGTGCCAGCAGCACCGGGTTGGGGGAGCTGTTTTTT
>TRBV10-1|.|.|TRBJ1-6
CASSEAGWNSPLHF
TGCGCCAGCAGTGAGGCGGGTTGGAATTCACCCCTCCACTTT
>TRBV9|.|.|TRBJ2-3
CASSVKGGRGGTDTQYF
TGTGCCAGCAGCGTTAAGGGGGGGAGGGGCGGCACAGATACGCAGTATTTT
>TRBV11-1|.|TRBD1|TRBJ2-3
CASSIRTGRTDTQYF
TGTGCCAGCAGCATACGGACAGGGCGCACAGATACGCAGTATTTT
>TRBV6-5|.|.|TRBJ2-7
CASRRQRQDYEQYF
TGTGCCAGCAGGAGACAGAGACAGGACTACGAGCAGTACTTC
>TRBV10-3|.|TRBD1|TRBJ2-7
CAISGGTGFRYEQYF
TGTGCCATCAGTGGGGGGACAGGGTTTCGGTACGAGCAGTACTTC
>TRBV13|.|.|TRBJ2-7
CASSPDRSYEQYF
TGTGCCAGCAGCCCCGACAGGTCCTACGAGCAGTACTTC
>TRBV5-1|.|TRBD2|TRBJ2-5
CASSLAQKREFQQETQYF
TGCGCCAGCAGCTTGGCCCAAAAGCGGGAGTTTCAACAAGAGACCCAGTACTTC
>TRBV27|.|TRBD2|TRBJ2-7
CASSYSRGLAGGTRTYEQYF
TGTGCCAGCAGTTACTCCCGGGGACTAGCGGGAGGGACACGAACTTACGAGCAGTACTTC
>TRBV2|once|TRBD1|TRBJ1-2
CASRRRDRVGYTF
TGTGCCAGCAGACGACGGGACAGGGTTGGCTACACCTTC
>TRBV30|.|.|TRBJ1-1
CAWRQENTEAFF
TGTGCCTGGCGACAGGAGAACACTGAAGCTTTCTTT
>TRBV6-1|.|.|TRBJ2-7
CASSEETGKGNEQYF
TGTGCCAGCAGTGAAGAAACAGGGAAGGGCAACGAGCAGTACTTC
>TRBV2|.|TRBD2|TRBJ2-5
CASSINSGLTETQYF
TGTGCCAGCAGCATAAACTCGGGACTAACAGAGACCCAGTACTTC
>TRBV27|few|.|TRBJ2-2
CASSLRGSTGELFF
TGTGCCAGCAGTTTACGGGGGAGCACCGGGGAGCTGTTTTTT
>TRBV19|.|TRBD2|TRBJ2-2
CASKREGHAGELFF
TGTGCCAGTAAACGGGAGGGCCACGCCGGGGAGCTGTTTTTT
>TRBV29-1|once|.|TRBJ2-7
CSVEDQAFQYF
TGCAGCGTTGAAGATCAGGCCTTTCAGTACTTC
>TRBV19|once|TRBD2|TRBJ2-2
CASSVLAGETNTGELFF
TGTGCCAGTAGTGTACTAGCGGGAGAGACGAACACCGGGGAGCTGTTTTTT
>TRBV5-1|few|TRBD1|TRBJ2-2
CASKRTGDDTGELFF
TGCGCCAGCAAACGGACAGGGGATGACACCGGGGAGCTGTTTTTT
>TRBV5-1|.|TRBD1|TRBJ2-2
CASSLPGQGDPTGELFF
TGCGCCAGCAGCTTACCGGGACAGGGGGACCCCACCGGGGAGCTGTTTTTT
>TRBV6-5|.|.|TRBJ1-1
CASRLKQNTEAFF
TGTGCCAGCAGATTAAAACAGAACACTGAAGCTTTCTTT
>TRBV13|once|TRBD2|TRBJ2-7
CASSPPRGTSAYEQYF
TGTGCCAGCAGCCCCCCGAGGGGGACTAGCGCCTACGAGCAGTACTTC
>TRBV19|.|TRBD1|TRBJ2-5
CASSTGQRTLRVETQYF
TGTGCCAGTAGTACGGGACAGAGGACTTTGCGTGTAGAGACCCAGTACTTC
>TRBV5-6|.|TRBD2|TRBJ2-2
CASSSTGGSFTGELFF
TGTGCCAGCAGCAGCACGGGAGGAAGTTTCACCGGGGAGCTGTTTTTT
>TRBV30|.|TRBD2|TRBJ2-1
CAWSSPRLAGGNEQFF
TGTGCCTGGAGTTCCCCTCGACTAGCTGGGGGAAATGAGCAGTTCTTC
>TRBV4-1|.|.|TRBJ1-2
CASSQQVGYGYTF
TGCGCCAGCAGCCAACAGGTTGGCTATGGCTACACCTTC
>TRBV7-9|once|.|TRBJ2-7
CASSEASDSYEQYF
TGTGCCAGCAGCGAAGCCTCGGACAGCTACGAGCAGTACTTC
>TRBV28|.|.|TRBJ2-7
CASSSLGDRGSLYEQYF
TGTGCCAGCAGTTCCCTAGGCGACAGAGGTTCCTTATACGAGCAGTACTTC
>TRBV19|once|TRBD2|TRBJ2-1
CASSGGRVDEQFF
TGTGCCAGTAGTGGCGGGAGGGTGGATGAGCAGTTCTTC
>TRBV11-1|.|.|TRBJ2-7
CASSFSGTYEQYF
TGTGCCAGCAGCTTCTCAGGGACCTACGAGCAGTACTTC
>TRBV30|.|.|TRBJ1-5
CAWSVSRDNNQPQHF
TGTGCCTGGAGTGTCTCGAGGGACAACAATCAGCCCCAGCATTTT
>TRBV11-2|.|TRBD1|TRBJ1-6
CASRFTGEVGSPLHF
TGTGCCAGCAGGTTTACAGGGGAAGTTGGGTCACCCCTCCACTTT
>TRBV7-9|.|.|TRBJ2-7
CASSPSPVGEDTYEQYF
TGTGCCAGCAGCCCAAGTCCCGTAGGGGAAGACACCTACGAGCAGTACTTC
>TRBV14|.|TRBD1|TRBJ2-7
CASSQGWDSVAYEQYF
TGTGCCAGCAGCCAAGGATGGGACAGTGTCGCCTACGAGCAGTACTTC
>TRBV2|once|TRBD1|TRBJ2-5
CASSPGTGGLIQETQYF
TGTGCCAGCAGCCCCGGGACAGGGGGCTTAATCCAAGAGACCCAGTACTTC
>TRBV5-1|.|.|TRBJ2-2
CASSSIGLLANTGELFF
TGCGCCAGCAGCTCCATCGGACTCTTAGCGAACACCGGGGAGCTGTTTTTT
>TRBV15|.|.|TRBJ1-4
CATSRDVGRGSEKLFF
TGTGCCACCAGCAGAGATGTGGGCAGGGGAAGTGAAAAACTGTTTTTT
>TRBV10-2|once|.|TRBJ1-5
CASNSRFSNQPQHF
TGCGCCAGCAATAGTCGGTTTAGCAATCAGCCCCAGCATTTT
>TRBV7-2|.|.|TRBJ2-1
CASSLVVPNDNEQFF
TGTGCCAGCAGCTTAGTAGTACCTAACGACAATGAGCAGTTCTTC
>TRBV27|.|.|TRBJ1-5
CASSSAVNQPQHF
TGTGCCAGCAGTTCGGCGGTCAATCAGCCCCAGCATTTT
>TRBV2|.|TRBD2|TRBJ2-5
CASSELVSFWGLAGETQYF
TGTGCCAGCAGTGAATTAGTTAGTTTTTGGGGACTAGCGGGAGAGACCCAGTACTTC
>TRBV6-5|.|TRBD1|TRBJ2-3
CASSWTGIATDTQYF
TGTGCCAGCAGCTGGACAGGAATAGCCACAGATACGCAGTATTTT
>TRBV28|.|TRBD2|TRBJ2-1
CASWREAPHEQFF
TGTGCCAGTTGGCGGGAGGCGCCCCATGAGCAGTTCTTC
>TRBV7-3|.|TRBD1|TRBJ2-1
CASSSTGGSYNEQFF
TGTGCCAGCAGCTCCACAGGGGGCTCGTACAATGAGCAGTTCTTC
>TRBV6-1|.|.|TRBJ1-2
CASSPQRGYTF
TGTGCCAGCAGCCCACAGAGAGGCTACACCTTC
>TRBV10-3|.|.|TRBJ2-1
CATMDSPGEQFF
TGTGCCACCATGGACAGCCCAGGTGAGCAGTTCTTC
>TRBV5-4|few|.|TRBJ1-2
CASSYDSNYGYTF
TGTGCCAGCAGTTACGACAGTAACTATGGCTACACCTTC
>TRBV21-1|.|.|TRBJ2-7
CASIETELSSYEQYF
TGTGCCAGCATCGAGACAGAGTTGAGCTCCTACGAGCAGTACTTC
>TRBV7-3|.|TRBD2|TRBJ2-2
CASSLRSGLATGELFF
TGTGCCAGCAGCCTCCGATCGGGACTAGCTACCGGGGAGCTGTTTTTT
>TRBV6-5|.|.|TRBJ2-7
CASSYPPPDTDYEQYF
TGTGCCAGCAGTTACCCGCCCCCGGACACGGACTACGAGCAGTACTTC
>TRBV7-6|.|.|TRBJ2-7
CASSLAQGGSSYEQYF
TGTGCCAGCAGCTTAGCGCAAGGTGGTTCTAGTTACGAGCAGTACTTC
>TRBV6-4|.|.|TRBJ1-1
CASSDAQRQAFF
TGTGCCAGCAGTGACGCACAGAGACAAGCTTTCTTT
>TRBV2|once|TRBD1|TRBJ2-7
CASMGETGAYEQYF
TGTGCCAGCATGGGTGAGACAGGGGCCTACGAGCAGTACTTC
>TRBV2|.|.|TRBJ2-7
CATDGGASYEQYF
TGTGCCACCGATGGAGGCGCTTCCTACGAGCAGTACTTC